This T cell receptor beta chain was observed in a study of blood T cell repertoires in COVID-19. In germline, CDR1 is SEHNR, CDR2 FQNEAQ (reference sequence). This CDR3 has 17 amino acids. The V gene end was trimmed by 1 base and the J gene end by 6 bases; junction bases not matched to a gene: 11. Sequencing was performed with immunoSEQ multiplex PCR; in TCRdb, only in-frame clones are kept and a portion is missing. The sample yields around 240,000 clones, 75% to 85% seen once. This chain links TRBV7-9 with TRBJ2-1; 8 bases fit TRBD1. This sequence originates from a woman between 50 and 59 years old with acute or convalescent COVID-19. The sample comprised peripheral blood. DNA of the CDR3: TGTGCCAGCAGCTTAGGGGTCGGACAGGGCAGGAGCAATGAGCAGTTCTTC. Its translation is CASSLGVGQGRSNEQFF. Full variable domain (missing parts from reference TRBV7-9 and TRBJ2-1): DTGVSQNPRHKITKRGQNVTFRCDPISEHNRLYWYRQTLGQGPEFLTYFQNEAQLEKSRLLSDRFSAERPKGSFSTLEIQRTEQGDSAMYLCASSLGVGQGRSNEQFFGPGTRLTVL.